This T cell receptor beta chain was recovered during a study of T cell repertoires in cytomegalovirus infection. This clonotype turned up a few times. TCRdb fed the reads into MiXCR, producing one record per CDR3 protein. The sample consists of a few hundred thousand distinct CDR3 sequences, about 30% of them appearing once. V lost 1 base to trimming and J lost 6 bases, with 9 bases between them. This CDR3 is built from 14 residues. CDR1 is LGHDT, CDR2 YNNKEL, per germline (reference sequence). The sample consisted of PBMCs. The V call is TRBV3-1, the J call TRBJ2-2, with D tentatively TRBD1 (5 bases). The origin of this receptor is a human donor in good health (CMV status not recorded). Some clones in this sample may be carry-over from other donors' samples. DNA of the CDR3: TGTGCCAGCAGCCAAGGGGGCATGGCCGGGGAGCTGTTTTTT. This codes for CASSQGGMAGELFF. Based on the CDR3 plus reference TRBV3-1 and TRBJ2-2, the full variable domain is DTAVSQTPKYLVTQMGNDKSIKCEQNLGHDTMYWYKQDSKKFLKIMFSYNNKELIINETVPNRFSPKSPDKAHLNLHINSLELGDSAVYFCASSQGGMAGELFFGEGSRLTVL.